A selection of T cell receptor beta chains follows, all from one sample in a study of shared clonotypes between healthy human individuals. Profiled with immunoSEQ multiplex PCR; TCRdb holds only in-frame clones, not every one. Of some 1 million clones detected, about 75% appear once; the ten largest clones hold about 1.5%. The sample consisted of memory CD4+ T cells sorted from blood. The receptors stem from a man in his late teens or twenties in good health. The conserved cysteine and the conserved F or W are not part of the CDR3 here. D genes are given only for firm matches.

D gene: .
J gene: TRBJ2-1
V gene: TRBV2
CDR3 protein: ASRSDSPYNEQF

D gene: TRBD2
J gene: TRBJ2-1
V gene: TRBV4-1
CDR3 protein: ASSTRGTSGGNEQF

D gene: .
J gene: TRBJ2-1
V gene: TRBV19
CDR3 protein: ATRQGGRSSYNEQF

D gene: TRBD2
J gene: TRBJ2-3
V gene: TRBV10-3
CDR3 protein: ATDGGGTQY

D gene: TRBD1
J gene: TRBJ1-5
V gene: TRBV5-6
CDR3 protein: ASSLSRDRFYSNQPQH

D gene: TRBD1
J gene: TRBJ1-2
V gene: TRBV11-2
CDR3 protein: ASSLEFGWRDRASGYT

D gene: .
J gene: TRBJ2-5
V gene: TRBV11-2
CDR3 protein: ASSLVGTAETQY

D gene: TRBD1
J gene: TRBJ2-1
V gene: TRBV6-6
CDR3 protein: ASSRDSYNEQF

D gene: TRBD1
J gene: TRBJ1-2
V gene: TRBV5-6
CDR3 protein: ASSLAFRLTGPNYGYT

D gene: TRBD2
J gene: TRBJ2-3
V gene: TRBV5-1
CDR3 protein: ASSLEVAGISTDTQY

D gene: .
J gene: TRBJ2-1
V gene: TRBV9
CDR3 protein: ASSGEGDKNNEQF

D gene: .
J gene: TRBJ2-5
V gene: TRBV18
CDR3 protein: ASSPPLQETQY

D gene: .
J gene: TRBJ1-5
V gene: TRBV19
CDR3 protein: ASSIWGPSVQPQH

D gene: .
J gene: TRBJ2-5
V gene: TRBV7-2
CDR3 protein: ASSTRLVGQETQY

D gene: .
J gene: TRBJ2-7
V gene: TRBV6-1
CDR3 protein: ASSRGVIYEQY

D gene: TRBD1
J gene: TRBJ2-5
V gene: TRBV7-3
CDR3 protein: ASSLTGGQGETQY

D gene: .
J gene: TRBJ1-2
V gene: TRBV11-2
CDR3 protein: ASSLGGGYT

D gene: TRBD2
J gene: TRBJ2-7
V gene: TRBV4-2
CDR3 protein: ASSQEWASGGPSSYEQY

D gene: TRBD1
J gene: TRBJ1-1
V gene: TRBV5-4
CDR3 protein: ASSSQNRGDTEAF

D gene: .
J gene: TRBJ2-5
V gene: TRBV14
CDR3 protein: ASSQDSRSGETQY

D gene: TRBD1
J gene: TRBJ1-4
V gene: TRBV5-1
CDR3 protein: ASSLAGQGGEKLF

D gene: .
J gene: TRBJ2-7
V gene: TRBV7-2
CDR3 protein: ASSLLGVGEQY

D gene: TRBD1
J gene: TRBJ2-1
V gene: TRBV4-1
CDR3 protein: ASSPGQGYRNEQF

D gene: TRBD1
J gene: TRBJ1-2
V gene: TRBV27
CDR3 protein: ASRDGTGQTT

D gene: TRBD1
J gene: TRBJ2-2
V gene: TRBV5-1
CDR3 protein: ASSPTGPTGELF

D gene: TRBD2
J gene: TRBJ2-3
V gene: TRBV5-1
CDR3 protein: ASSSTSGTSTDTQY

D gene: TRBD2
J gene: TRBJ2-7
V gene: TRBV7-2
CDR3 protein: ASSRGGGGDEQY

D gene: TRBD1
J gene: TRBJ2-7
V gene: TRBV2
CDR3 protein: ASSSDRGPHEQY

D gene: .
J gene: TRBJ1-1
V gene: TRBV5-1
CDR3 protein: ASSNLNGVAF

D gene: .
J gene: TRBJ2-7
V gene: TRBV7-2
CDR3 protein: ASSPNLATSYEQY

D gene: TRBD2
J gene: TRBJ2-3
V gene: TRBV4-1
CDR3 protein: ASRRSGGQTTDTQY

D gene: TRBD1
J gene: TRBJ2-7
V gene: TRBV30
CDR3 protein: ALVRKGANEQY

D gene: TRBD2
J gene: TRBJ2-3
V gene: TRBV28
CDR3 protein: ASSREATDTQY

D gene: TRBD2
J gene: TRBJ2-1
V gene: TRBV27
CDR3 protein: ASSLFYSGLAGYNEQF

D gene: TRBD1
J gene: TRBJ2-1
V gene: TRBV18
CDR3 protein: ASSPPARDRVKNEQF

D gene: .
J gene: TRBJ2-7
V gene: TRBV28
CDR3 protein: ASLTAVRSYEQY

D gene: TRBD2
J gene: TRBJ2-6
V gene: TRBV18
CDR3 protein: ASPRGDQSSGANVLT

D gene: .
J gene: TRBJ1-2
V gene: TRBV28
CDR3 protein: ASSFRTPGAHYGYT

D gene: TRBD1
J gene: TRBJ1-4
V gene: TRBV5-1
CDR3 protein: ASSLIPGTGYEKLF

D gene: .
J gene: TRBJ1-1
V gene: TRBV9
CDR3 protein: ASSVEGWAEAF

D gene: .
J gene: TRBJ2-2
V gene: TRBV9
CDR3 protein: ASSVERGRSDGELF

D gene: .
J gene: TRBJ2-3
V gene: TRBV4-1
CDR3 protein: ASSQPRLYSTDTQY

D gene: .
J gene: TRBJ1-1
V gene: TRBV4-2
CDR3 protein: ASSQEWTEAF

D gene: .
J gene: TRBJ2-2
V gene: TRBV5-4
CDR3 protein: ASSLAAYGANTGELF

D gene: .
J gene: TRBJ1-2
V gene: TRBV10-3
CDR3 protein: AIKEDVKNYGYT

D gene: .
J gene: TRBJ2-7
V gene: TRBV10-2
CDR3 protein: ASSRPLARGEQY

D gene: TRBD1
J gene: TRBJ1-2
V gene: TRBV29-1
CDR3 protein: SVVYDREVGGYT

D gene: .
J gene: TRBJ2-2
V gene: TRBV2
CDR3 protein: ASSEGGSASGELF

D gene: .
J gene: TRBJ1-1
V gene: TRBV6-1
CDR3 protein: AIQRPGVMGTEAF